Presented here are 12 T cell receptor beta chains from one specimen sequenced in a study of blood T cells in healthy people across ages. A sample-barcoded 5' primer and a J-beta primer mix were used in a second PCR of about 7 to 12 cycles. Via MiXCR, TCRdb re-called the 5' RACE reads, giving one row per CDR3 protein. The table lists around 1,000,000 distinct CDR3 sequences, roughly two fifths of them singletons, with roughly 13% in the top ten. Sequenced sample: blood. The receptors derive from a man between 18 and 29 years old in good health.

This clonotype was recorded a few times. V usage is TRBV25-1 and J usage is TRBJ2-5; no clear D. The CDR3 covers 15 residues. Germline loops: CDR1 MGHDK, CDR2 SYGVNS. The germline V and J ends were trimmed by 4 bases and 1 base, with 13 bases remaining between them. CDR3 in amino acids: CASSGRRILQETQYF. The CDR3 DNA reads TGTGCCAGCAGTGGTCGGCGGATACTCCAAGAGACCCAGTACTTC.

The table lists this clonotype with many counts. V gene TRBV5-1 combines with J gene TRBJ2-3; D possibly corresponds to TRBD1 (6 bases). CDR1 and CDR2 from the germline V gene are SGHRS and YFSETQ. The V gene lost 7 bases and the J gene lost 0 bases, with 12 bases spanning the gap. CDR3 length: 14 amino acids. As DNA, the CDR3 is TGCGCCAGCGGCCGGGACACCAGCACAGATACGCAGTATTTT. This codes for CASGRDTSTDTQYF.

The chain is built from TRBV27 and TRBJ1-2; D gene ambiguous. Germline V gene lookup returns CDR1 MNHEY and CDR2 SMNVEV (reference sequence). V lost 6 bases to trimming and J lost 2 bases, with 13 bases between them. This CDR3 is built from 14 residues. The CDR3 protein is CASSPVDPNYGYTF. In DNA, the CDR3 is TGTGCCAGCAGCCCGGTAGATCCCAACTATGGCTACACCTTC.

The chain recombines TRBV9 with TRBJ2-3; D perhaps matches TRBD1 (6 bases). Germline CDR1 is SGDLS and CDR2 is YYNGEE. Trimming left V 2 bases short and J 2 bases short, with 15 bases between. This CDR3 contains 16 residues. CDR3 sequence reads: CASSVGSQGPTDTQYF. DNA of the CDR3: TGTGCCAGCAGCGTTGGTTCACAGGGCCCCACAGATACGCAGTATTTT.

This clonotype appeared a few times. The rearrangement joins TRBV6-6 to TRBJ1-6; no reliable D call. CDR3 size: 11 residues. Germline V gene data show CDR1 as MNHNY and CDR2 as SVGAGI (reference sequence). The V end lost 8 bases, the J end lost 7 bases, and 6 bases lay between the germline ends. The DNA of the CDR3 is TGTGCCAGCCGAGGGAATTCACCCCTCCACTTT. The encoded protein is CASRGNSPLHF.

This clonotype was counted a few times. The chain couples TRBV12-3 or TRBV12-4 to TRBJ2-3; 9 nucleotides match TRBD2. The CDR3 covers 16 residues. Losses at the gene ends were 4 bases for V and 0 bases for J; bases not matched to a gene: 5. This CDR3 is CASSWLLAGSTDTQYF. CDR3 nucleotides: TGTGCCAGCAGTTGGCTTCTAGCGGGGAGCACAGATACGCAGTATTTT.

This clonotype was picked up many times. The chain recombines TRBV15 with TRBJ2-3; D is unresolved. Germline CDR1 reads LNHNV; CDR2 reads YYDKDF (reference sequence). The CDR3 has 13 amino acids. The ends were cut back, 0 bases at V and 4 bases at J, with 5 bases in the middle. CDR3 loop: CATSRDRPDTQYF. The CDR3 nucleotides read TGTGCCACCAGCAGAGATAGGCCAGATACGCAGTATTTT.

The chain carries TRBV20-1 and TRBJ2-1; 14 bases fit TRBD2. CDR1 and CDR2 (germline): DFQATT, SNEGSKA (reference sequence). The length of the CDR3 is 18 residues. The junction had 18 bases not matched to a gene; V was cut back by 6 bases and J by 8 bases. The CDR3 here is CSAVGSTSGGAFAHEQFF. In nucleotides, the CDR3 is TGCAGTGCCGTGGGCTCGACTAGCGGGGGGGCCTTCGCCCATGAGCAGTTCTTC.

This clonotype was counted many times. The chain is built from TRBV27 and TRBJ2-1; D possibly corresponds to TRBD2 (5 bases). The CDR3 extends over 13 amino acids. The germline gives CDR1 MNHEY, CDR2 SMNVEV (reference sequence). Trimming shortened V by 7 bases and J by 5 bases, and 12 bases separated the two germline ends. CDR3 amino acids: CASTDRGNNEQFF. The CDR3, as DNA: TGTGCCAGCACGGACCGAGGGAACAATGAGCAGTTCTTC.

The gene calls are TRBV4-3 and TRBJ2-5, with 12 bases fitting TRBD2. The CDR3 consists of 14 residues. Germline trimming cut 4 bases from V and 11 bases from J; bases unmatched to any gene: 8. Germline lookup yields CDR1 LGHNA and CDR2 YSLEER. The CDR3: CASSLTSGGTEQYF. The DNA of the CDR3 is TGCGCCAGCAGCCTCACTAGCGGGGGGACTGAGCAGTACTTC.

This chain links TRBV6-5 with TRBJ1-6; 7 nucleotides match TRBD1. The trim removed 6 bases at V and 3 bases at J, leaving 8 bases unmatched. Germline V gives CDR1 MNHEY, CDR2 SVGAGI. The CDR3 length is 16 residues. CDR3 in amino acids: CASRQPGQLYNSPLHF. In nucleotides, the CDR3 is TGTGCCAGCAGACAACCGGGACAGCTCTATAATTCACCCCTCCACTTT.

As concerns this clonotype: Its ends do not fully match the called genes, so a read error is possible. This chain uses TRBV4-1 with TRBJ1-5, with D unresolved. Looked up from germline, CDR1 is MGHRA and CDR2 is YSYEKL. The length of the CDR3 is 13 residues. The CDR3 sequence is CASSQDYDQAQHF. The CDR3 region has the DNA TGCGCCAGCAGCCAAGATTACGATCAGGCCCAGCATTTT.